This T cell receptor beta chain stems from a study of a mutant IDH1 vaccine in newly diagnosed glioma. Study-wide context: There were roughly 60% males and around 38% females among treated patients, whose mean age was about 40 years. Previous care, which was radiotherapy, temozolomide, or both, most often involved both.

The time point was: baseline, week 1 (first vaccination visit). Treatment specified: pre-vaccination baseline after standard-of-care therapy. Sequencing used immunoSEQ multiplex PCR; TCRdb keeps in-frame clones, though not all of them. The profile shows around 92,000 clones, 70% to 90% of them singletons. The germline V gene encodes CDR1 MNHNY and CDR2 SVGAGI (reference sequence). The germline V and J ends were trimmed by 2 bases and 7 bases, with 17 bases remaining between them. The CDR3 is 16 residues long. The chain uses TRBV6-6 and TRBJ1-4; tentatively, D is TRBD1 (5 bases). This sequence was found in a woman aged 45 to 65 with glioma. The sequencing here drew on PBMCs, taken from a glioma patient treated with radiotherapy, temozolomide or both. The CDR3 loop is CASSYTAGPRGEKLFF. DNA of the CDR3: TGTGCCAGCAGTTACACGGCAGGGCCCCGAGGTGAAAAACTGTTTTTT.